The rows below give T cell receptor beta chains drawn from one sample of a study of shared clonotypes between healthy human individuals. Sequenced by immunoSEQ multiplex PCR; TCRdb stores in-frame clones only, minus some. Among 2 million to 2.5 million clones listed, about 95% were seen once. Sequencing used naive CD8+ T cells sorted from blood. These receptor sequences come from a young man in good health. Both conserved end residues are part of each CDR3. D genes are given only for firm matches. Clone sizes are given selectively: once, few, many, or a class where the clone is expanded.

clone size,V gene,J gene,D gene,CDR3 protein,CDR3 DNA
once,TRBV27,TRBJ2-7,TRBD1,CASSPGTGKYEQYF,TGTGCCAGCAGTCCCGGGACAGGGAAATACGAGCAGTACTTC
.,TRBV28,TRBJ1-2,.,CASSLASLFGYTF,TGTGCCAGCAGTTTGGCCAGCCTCTTCGGCTACACCTTC
.,TRBV28,TRBJ2-2,.,CASSLRGADTGELFF,TGTGCCAGCAGTTTACGGGGGGCGGACACCGGGGAGCTGTTTTTT
.,TRBV6-1,TRBJ1-1,TRBD1,CASSHRGGAREAFF,TGTGCCAGCAGCCACAGGGGAGGGGCCCGTGAAGCTTTCTTT
.,TRBV1,TRBJ1-1,.,CTRSGQGRNTEAFF,TGCACCAGAAGTGGACAGGGCCGAAACACTGAAGCTTTCTTT
.,TRBV4-1,TRBJ2-7,.,CASSQDIRQVGYEQYF,TGCGCCAGCAGCCAAGATATTCGACAAGTAGGCTACGAGCAGTACTTC
few,TRBV7-9,TRBJ2-7,.,CASSTNYEQYF,TGTGCCAGCAGCACGAACTACGAGCAGTACTTC
.,TRBV5-1,TRBJ2-3,.,CASSLVAGTDTQYF,TGCGCCAGCAGCTTGGTGGCGGGCACAGATACGCAGTATTTT
once,TRBV27,TRBJ2-7,.,CASSLLPPGDYEQYF,TGTGCCAGCAGTTTATTACCTCCAGGGGACTACGAGCAGTACTTC
.,TRBV13,TRBJ2-7,.,CASRDIRDNDYEQYF,TGTGCCAGCAGGGACATCCGGGACAATGACTACGAGCAGTACTTC
.,TRBV5-6,TRBJ1-3,.,CASSLSFDSGNTIYF,TGTGCCAGCAGCCTCTCCTTTGACTCTGGAAACACCATATATTTT
.,TRBV19,TRBJ2-7,TRBD2,CASSDLAGGKYEQYF,TGTGCCAGTAGTGATTTAGCGGGAGGAAAGTACGAGCAGTACTTC
.,TRBV7-7,TRBJ2-7,TRBD2,CASSLALGPSGLAGESAEQYF,TGTGCTAGCAGCTTAGCGCTCGGACCGTCGGGACTAGCGGGAGAGTCGGCCGAGCAGTACTTC
.,TRBV10-3,TRBJ2-2,TRBD1,CAISGQGKGESTGELFF,TGTGCCATTAGTGGACAGGGAAAGGGTGAGTCCACCGGGGAGCTGTTTTTT
.,TRBV5-1,TRBJ2-1,.,CASSLRLAINEQFF,TGCGCCAGCAGCTTGAGGCTAGCTATCAATGAGCAGTTCTTC
.,TRBV5-4,TRBJ1-4,.,CASSSPTSEKLFF,TGTGCCAGCAGCTCGCCTACTAGTGAAAAACTGTTTTTT
.,TRBV27,TRBJ2-7,.,CASSSAGGSYEQYF,TGTGCCAGCAGTTCAGCGGGTGGTTCCTACGAGCAGTACTTC
.,TRBV28,TRBJ2-7,TRBD1,CASSGGTGPYEQYF,TGTGCCAGCAGTGGGGGGACAGGACCCTACGAGCAGTACTTC
.,TRBV7-9,TRBJ1-4,TRBD1,CASSWDLDRGNEKLFF,TGTGCCAGCAGCTGGGATTTAGACAGGGGTAATGAAAAACTGTTTTTT
once,TRBV13,TRBJ2-7,TRBD2,CASSLTSGDYEQYF,TGTGCCAGCAGCTTAACTAGCGGAGACTACGAGCAGTACTTC
once,TRBV27,TRBJ2-7,.,CASSKYQGSYEQYF,TGTGCCAGCAGTAAGTACCAGGGTTCCTACGAGCAGTACTTC
.,TRBV27,TRBJ1-1,.,CASSLGGAEAFF,TGTGCCAGCAGCCTAGGAGGAGCTGAAGCTTTCTTT
.,TRBV28,TRBJ2-3,TRBD2,CASSQRIAGMGGDTQYF,TGTGCCAGCAGCCAACGTATTGCAGGGATGGGGGGGGATACGCAGTATTTT
.,TRBV29-1,TRBJ1-2,TRBD1,CSVEDPNTGTAYGYTF,TGCAGCGTTGAAGACCCCAATACCGGGACAGCCTATGGCTACACCTTC
.,TRBV7-2,TRBJ2-7,TRBD2,CASSSELASGFYEQYF,TGTGCCAGCAGCTCGGAGCTGGCTAGCGGGTTCTACGAGCAGTACTTC
.,TRBV6-5,TRBJ2-7,TRBD2,CASSRTSGSSYEQYF,TGTGCCAGCAGCCGGACTAGCGGGAGCTCCTACGAGCAGTACTTC
.,TRBV2,TRBJ2-7,TRBD1,CASSARDRAYEQYF,TGTGCCAGCAGTGCCCGGGACAGGGCCTACGAGCAGTACTTC
.,TRBV4-1,TRBJ2-3,.,CASSLIYGGNTDTQYF,TGCGCCAGCAGCCTTATCTACGGCGGGAACACAGATACGCAGTATTTT
.,TRBV15,TRBJ2-6,.,CATSYRGSGANVLTF,TGTGCCACCAGCTATCGTGGCTCTGGGGCCAACGTCCTGACTTTC
.,TRBV7-9,TRBJ2-2,TRBD2,CASSPFAGGPGELFF,TGTGCCAGCAGCCCCTTCGCGGGAGGTCCCGGGGAGCTGTTTTTT
once,TRBV5-1,TRBJ2-7,.,CASSFSRVYEQYF,TGCGCCAGCAGCTTCAGTAGAGTCTACGAGCAGTACTTC
.,TRBV19,TRBJ1-1,.,CASKGPTEAFF,TGTGCCAGTAAGGGTCCCACTGAAGCTTTCTTT
.,TRBV28,TRBJ2-3,TRBD1,CASSLQGVEANWQYF,TGTGCCAGCAGTCTCCAGGGGGTTGAGGCGAATTGGCAGTATTTT
once,TRBV5-1,TRBJ2-4,TRBD1,CASSPWTGLGSMAKNIQYF,TGCGCCAGCAGCCCGTGGACAGGTCTGGGGTCTATGGCCAAAAACATTCAGTACTTC
.,TRBV11-2,TRBJ2-1,TRBD2,CASSLIEREFNEQFF,TGTGCCAGCAGCTTAATCGAGCGGGAGTTCAATGAGCAGTTCTTC
.,TRBV13,TRBJ2-5,TRBD2,CASSLNSGRAGETQYF,TGTGCCAGCAGCCTTAATAGCGGGAGGGCCGGAGAGACCCAGTACTTC
.,TRBV7-6,TRBJ2-7,.,CASSLGGNYEQYF,TGTGCCAGCAGCTTAGGTGGGAACTACGAGCAGTACTTC
.,TRBV27,TRBJ1-6,.,CASSFGGRSPLHF,TGTGCCAGCAGTTTCGGCGGACGATCACCCCTCCACTTT
.,TRBV19,TRBJ2-5,TRBD2,CASSFLAGAETQYF,TGTGCCAGTAGTTTCTTAGCGGGGGCGGAGACCCAGTACTTC
.,TRBV5-6,TRBJ2-5,.,CASRLRDIQETQYF,TGTGCCAGCAGGCTCCGGGACATACAAGAGACCCAGTACTTC
.,TRBV7-6,TRBJ2-7,TRBD1,CASSSSTGTGDEQYF,TGTGCCAGCAGCTCCTCTACCGGGACAGGGGACGAGCAGTACTTC
.,TRBV6-5,TRBJ2-3,TRBD2,CASSRLAGGPDTQYF,TGTGCCAGCAGCCGACTAGCGGGAGGGCCAGATACGCAGTATTTT
.,TRBV27,TRBJ2-7,.,CASRGGHEQYF,TGTGCCAGCAGGGGGGGCCACGAGCAGTACTTC
few,TRBV6-5,TRBJ2-2,.,CASSYGENTGELFF,TGTGCCAGCAGCTACGGGGAGAACACCGGGGAGCTGTTTTTT